The T cell receptor (beta chain) under discussion was sequenced for a study of blood T cells in healthy people across ages. General observations from the study: The long-lived group displayed more naive CD4+ cells, plus higher diversity, than the aged donors did.

CDR1 and CDR2 from the germline V gene are SGHRS and YFSETQ. The CDR3 sequence is 16 residues long. Trimming removed 0 bases at V and 4 bases at J, with 14 bases between. The second PCR ran about 6 to 12 cycles with a sample-barcoded 5' primer and J-beta primers. TCRdb redid the calling of the 5' RACE reads with MiXCR, one entry per CDR3 protein. The table has some 1.1 million distinct CDR3 sequences, 30% to 40% seen once. As concerns this clonotype: Its antigen remains unknown.

The V and J genes are TRBV5-1 and TRBJ1-5; D uncertain. What was sequenced was blood. The clonotype was recovered from a man aged 18 to 30 in good health. The CDR3 protein is CASSLERGVLNQPQHF. The CDR3 nucleotides are TGCGCCAGCAGCTTGGAGAGAGGAGTGTTGAATCAGCCCCAGCATTTT.